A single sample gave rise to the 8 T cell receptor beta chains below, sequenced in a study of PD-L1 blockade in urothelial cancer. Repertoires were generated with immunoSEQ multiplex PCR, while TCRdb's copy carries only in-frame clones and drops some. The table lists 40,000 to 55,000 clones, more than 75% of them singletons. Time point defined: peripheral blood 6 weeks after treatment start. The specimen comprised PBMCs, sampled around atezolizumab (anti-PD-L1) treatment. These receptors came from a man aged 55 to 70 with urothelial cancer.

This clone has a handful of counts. This CDR3 reads CASSSNRAGTEAFF. The CDR3 DNA reads as TGTGCCAGCAGCTCCAACAGGGCGGGCACTGAAGCTTTCTTT. The chain joins TRBV11-3 to TRBJ1-1; D perhaps matches TRBD1 (6 bases). The CDR3 is 14 residues long. The germline V and J ends were trimmed by 4 bases and 4 bases, with 13 bases remaining between them. Germline assignment: CDR1 SGHNT and CDR2 YENEEA.

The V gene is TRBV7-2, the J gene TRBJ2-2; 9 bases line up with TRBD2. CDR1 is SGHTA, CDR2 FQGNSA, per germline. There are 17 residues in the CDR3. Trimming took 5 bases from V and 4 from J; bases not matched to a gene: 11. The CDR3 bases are TGTGCCAGCAGCCGAAAAGCGGGGGGAACCACCACCGGGGAGCTGTTTTTT. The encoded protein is CASSRKAGGTTTGELFF.

CDR3 amino acids: CASSLEQGEPIYGYTF. Here the CDR3 DNA reads TGTGCCAGCAGCTTAGAACAGGGCGAACCCATCTATGGCTACACCTTC. This chain connects TRBV13 to TRBJ1-2; D might be TRBD1 (6 bases). The CDR3 is made up of 16 amino acids. Germline CDR1 PRHDT, CDR2 FYEKMQ (reference sequence). Trimming stripped 1 base from V and 4 bases from J, with 16 bases between.

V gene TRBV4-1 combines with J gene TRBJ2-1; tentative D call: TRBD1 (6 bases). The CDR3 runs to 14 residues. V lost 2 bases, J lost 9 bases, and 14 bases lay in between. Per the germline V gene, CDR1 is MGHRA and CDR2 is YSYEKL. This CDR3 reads CASSQYRGQREQFF. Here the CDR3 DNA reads TGCGCCAGCAGCCAATATCGCGGACAGCGTGAGCAGTTCTTC.

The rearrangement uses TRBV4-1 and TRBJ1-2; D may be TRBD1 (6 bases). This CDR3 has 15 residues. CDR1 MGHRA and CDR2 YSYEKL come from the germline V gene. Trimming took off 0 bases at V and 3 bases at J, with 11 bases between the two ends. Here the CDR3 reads CASSQEPRGHYGYTF. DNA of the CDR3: TGCGCCAGCAGCCAAGAGCCCAGGGGACACTATGGCTACACCTTC.

CDR3 loop: CASSLWGGVNEKLFF. CDR3 bases: TGTGCCAGCAGTTTATGGGGAGGGGTGAATGAAAAACTGTTTTTT. The V call is TRBV27, the J call TRBJ1-4; possible D gene TRBD1, 5 bases. Germline CDR1 reads MNHEY; CDR2 reads SMNVEV (reference sequence). Trimming removed 1 base from V and 5 bases from J, with 11 bases in between. This CDR3 spans 15 amino acids.

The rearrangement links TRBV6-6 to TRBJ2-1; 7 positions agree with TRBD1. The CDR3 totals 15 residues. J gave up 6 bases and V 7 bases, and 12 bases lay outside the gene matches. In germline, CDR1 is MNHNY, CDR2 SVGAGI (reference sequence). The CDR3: CASIPTGTAFNEQFF. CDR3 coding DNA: TGTGCCAGCATACCAACCGGGACAGCCTTCAATGAGCAGTTCTTC.

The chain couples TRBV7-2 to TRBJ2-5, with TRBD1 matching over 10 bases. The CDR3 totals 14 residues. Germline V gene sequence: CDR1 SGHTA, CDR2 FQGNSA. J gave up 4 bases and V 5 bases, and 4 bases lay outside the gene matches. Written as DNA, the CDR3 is TGTGCCAGCAGCAAGGACAGGGGGGGAGAGACCCAGTACTTC. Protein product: CASSKDRGGETQYF.